Listed below are T cell receptor beta chains from one sample, sequenced in a study of cytomegalovirus exposure and HLA in healthy donors. This table comes from immunoSEQ multiplex PCR, and its TCRdb copy is limited to in-frame clones, with some not included. In the table there are approximately 160,000 clones, just under 80% of which are singletons. Specimen: PBMCs. The receptors come from a woman between 45 and 65 years old in good health and CMV-seropositive. CDR3s include the opening cysteine and the closing phenylalanine or tryptophan. The D gene is left open where the match is weak. Clone size appears in some rows only: once, few, many, or a class for an expanded clone.

j_gene	d_gene	v_gene	len	abundance	CDR3nt	CDR3aa
TRBJ2-7	TRBD1	TRBV2	14	.	TGTGCCAGCAGCTCCGGGACAGTGATTTACGAGCAGTACTTC	CASSSGTVIYEQYF
TRBJ2-5	TRBD1	TRBV29-1	13	.	TGCAGCGTTCCCGGGACAGGGGAAGAGACCCAGTACTTC	CSVPGTGEETQYF
TRBJ2-2	TRBD1	TRBV10-3	15	.	TGTGCCATCAGTGATCCTGAACAGGGGAGCGGGGAGCTGTTTTTT	CAISDPEQGSGELFF
TRBJ2-3	TRBD2	TRBV4-2	16	.	TGTGCCAGCAGCCAATACGGGGGGACGGGCTCAGATACGCAGTATTTT	CASSQYGGTGSDTQYF
TRBJ2-5	TRBD2	TRBV5-1	16	.	TGCGCCAGCAGCTTGGTAGCGGGGGGGGCTCAAGAGACCCAGTACTTC	CASSLVAGGAQETQYF
TRBJ1-2	.	TRBV6-1	16	few	TGTGCCAGCAGCGAACGAGGTCGACTGTCTTCCAATGGCTACACCTTC	CASSERGRLSSNGYTF
TRBJ1-5	.	TRBV4-1	14	.	TGCGCCAGCAGCCCCTACGATAGCCATCAGCCCCAGCATTTT	CASSPYDSHQPQHF
TRBJ1-2	TRBD1	TRBV2	12	.	TGTGCCACCCTGACAGGGGGGAACGGCTACACCTTC	CATLTGGNGYTF
TRBJ1-4	.	TRBV30	14	.	TGTGCCTGGAGTGTGGGGCTCCTTGGGGAAAAACTGTTTTTT	CAWSVGLLGEKLFF
TRBJ2-2	TRBD1	TRBV10-3	14	.	TGTGCCATCAGTGACGGACAGGGGGCCGGGGAGCTGTTTTTT	CAISDGQGAGELFF
TRBJ2-5	TRBD2	TRBV4-1	14	.	TGCGCCAGCAGCCTAGTAGCGGGGGTTGAGACCCAGTACTTC	CASSLVAGVETQYF
TRBJ2-5	TRBD2	TRBV11-3	15	.	TGTGCCAGCAGCTTTGGCGGGGGGCTCCAAGAGACCCAGTACTTC	CASSFGGGLQETQYF
TRBJ1-3	TRBD1	TRBV4-2	17	.	TGTGCCAGCAGCCTCTTAGTTGGGGACAGGGCGGGAAACACCATATATTTT	CASSLLVGDRAGNTIYF
TRBJ1-1	TRBD1	TRBV7-3	18	.	TGTGCCAGCAGCTTATTTAGTATAGGGGGCTGGGAGAACACTGAAGCTTTCTTT	CASSLFSIGGWENTEAFF
TRBJ2-5	TRBD1	TRBV6-6	15	.	TGTGCCAGCAGGTATCGGGCAGGGGGCACGGAGACCCAGTACTTC	CASRYRAGGTETQYF
TRBJ2-3	TRBD2	TRBV10-1	16	.	TGCGCCAGCAGTTTCGGACTAGCGGGGGGGCAACATACGCAGTATTTT	CASSFGLAGGQHTQYF
TRBJ1-2	.	TRBV5-6	13	.	TGTGCCAGCAGCTTGGGACAGTTACATGGCTACACCTTC	CASSLGQLHGYTF
TRBJ2-3	TRBD2	TRBV7-9	15	.	TGTGCCAGCAGCCCCTTGAGCGGGGGCCCAGATACGCAGTATTTT	CASSPLSGGPDTQYF
TRBJ1-2	TRBD1	TRBV2	15	.	TGTGCCAGCAATAGGGGGCTGAGAGAAAACTATGGCTACACCTTC	CASNRGLRENYGYTF
TRBJ2-2	TRBD2	TRBV11-2	18	.	TGTGCCAGCAGACTAACCATTCTAGCGGGGGCCGACACCGGGGAGCTGTTTTTT	CASRLTILAGADTGELFF
TRBJ2-3	TRBD2	TRBV5-1	15	.	TGCGCCAGCAGCTTGGAGTCAGCGGGGAGGGATACGCAGTATTTT	CASSLESAGRDTQYF
TRBJ2-4	TRBD1	TRBV29-1	12	.	TGCAGCGCCGGGACAGGGCAAAACATTCAGTACTTC	CSAGTGQNIQYF
TRBJ2-5	TRBD2	TRBV10-2	15	few	TGCGCCAGCAAGGAAGGCGGGGGGCCTAAATGGGCCCAGTACTTC	CASKEGGGPKWAQYF
TRBJ2-1	TRBD1	TRBV5-1	17	.	TGCGCCAGCAGCGCGGACAGGGGTGGGGGTATATACAATGAGCAGTTCTTC	CASSADRGGGIYNEQFF
TRBJ1-1	TRBD1	TRBV2	15	once	TGTGCCAGCACCCGACAGGGGACGTTGAACACTGAAGCTTTCTTT	CASTRQGTLNTEAFF
TRBJ2-1	TRBD2	TRBV6-4	15	.	TGTGCCAGCAGTGAAAGCGGGGCCTCCTACAATGAGCAGTTCTTC	CASSESGASYNEQFF
TRBJ2-7	.	TRBV9	14	.	TGTGCCAGCAGCAGGCGGGACGGATCCTACGAGCAGTACTTC	CASSRRDGSYEQYF
TRBJ1-4	TRBD1	TRBV5-1	15	.	TGCGCCAGCAGGAGTACGGGACAGGTGGTCGAAAAACTGTTTTTT	CASRSTGQVVEKLFF
TRBJ1-5	.	TRBV19	14	.	TGTGCCAGTAGTATAGAAGCCAGGGATCAGCCCCAGCATTTT	CASSIEARDQPQHF
TRBJ1-1	TRBD1	TRBV6-6	13	.	TGTGCCAGCACCTACAGGGGGTTTACTGAAGCTTTCTTT	CASTYRGFTEAFF
TRBJ2-3	TRBD2	TRBV4-2	19	.	TGTGCCAGCAGCCAAGATTGGGGGGGCGAAGCGGGGGATACAGATACGCAGTATTTT	CASSQDWGGEAGDTDTQYF
TRBJ2-3	TRBD2	TRBV11-2	17	.	TGTGCCAGCAGCACTTGGACTAGCGGGGCGGGGGCAGATACGCAGTATTTT	CASSTWTSGAGADTQYF
TRBJ2-7	TRBD1	TRBV6-1	14	.	TGTGCCAGCACTACCGGACAGGGCCGGAACGAGCAGTACTTC	CASTTGQGRNEQYF
TRBJ1-3	TRBD1	TRBV19	15	.	TGTGCCAGTAGTATGGACAGGGTGTCTGGAAACACCATATATTTT	CASSMDRVSGNTIYF
TRBJ2-3	.	TRBV5-1	14	once	TGCGCCAGCAGCTTCACAGGGCTCACAGATACGCAGTATTTT	CASSFTGLTDTQYF
TRBJ1-1	.	TRBV7-3	14	few	TGTGCCAGCAGCTCGACAGCATGGGGCAGTGAAGCTTTCTTT	CASSSTAWGSEAFF
TRBJ1-4	.	TRBV11-2	14	few	TGTGCCAGCAGCTCTTGGCCAGTGAATGAAAAACTGTTTTTT	CASSSWPVNEKLFF
TRBJ1-2	.	TRBV6-6	15	.	TGTGCCAGCAGTTTGGACAGCACCATTAACTATGGCTACACCTTC	CASSLDSTINYGYTF
TRBJ2-7	.	TRBV18	13	.	TGTGCCAGCTCCCCCAGGGGTTCCTACGAGCAGTACTTC	CASSPRGSYEQYF
TRBJ2-3	.	TRBV7-6	14	.	TGTGCCAGCAGCTTACTAGACAGAACAGATACGCAGTATTTT	CASSLLDRTDTQYF
TRBJ2-1	.	TRBV4-2	15	.	TGTGCCAGCAGCCAAGAGGGTAGCGAGCACAATGAGCAGTTCTTC	CASSQEGSEHNEQFF
TRBJ2-4	.	TRBV13	14	.	TGTGCCAGCAGCCAGGGACTAGCCAAAAACATTCAGTACTTC	CASSQGLAKNIQYF
TRBJ2-7	TRBD1	TRBV7-8	14	once	TGTGCCAGCAGCTTTGGGGACAGGGGGTCGTGGCAGTACTTC	CASSFGDRGSWQYF